This entry lists 8 T cell receptor beta chains sequenced from one sample in a study of shared clonotypes between healthy human individuals. Here immunoSEQ multiplex PCR was the method, and the copy in TCRdb shows in-frame clones only, minus some. Among 1,500,000 or so clones, approximately 98.5% were seen once, and the ten largest hold approximately 0.4%. Material for sequencing was naive CD4+ T cells sorted from blood. Sample subset: CD45RA+ positively selected. These receptors came from a young man in good health.

This sequence joins TRBV28 and TRBJ2-7, with 7 bases identical to TRBD1. This CDR3 is built from 19 residues. V shed 5 bases and J 0 bases; nucleotides not matched to a gene: 19. Germline CDR1 reads MDHEN; CDR2 reads SYDVKM. In DNA, the CDR3 is TGTGCCAGCAGTCCCGGGCGAATGGACAGGACACCATACTCCTACGAGCAGTACTTC. Translated, it gives CASSPGRMDRTPYSYEQYF.

V and J are TRBV28 and TRBJ2-2; tentatively, D is TRBD2 (6 bases). This CDR3 spans 13 amino acids. V dropped 7 bases and J dropped 2 bases, with 8 bases sitting between them. Germline V gene sequence: CDR1 MDHEN, CDR2 SYDVKM. The DNA for the CDR3 is TGTGCCAGCAACGGGGGTAACACCGGGGAGCTGTTTTTT. The encoded protein is CASNGGNTGELFF.

This rearrangement joins TRBV14 to TRBJ2-1; 9 bases fit TRBD2. CDR1 and CDR2 from the germline V gene are SGHDN and FVKESK. Unmatched junction bases numbered 2, after V lost 0 bases and J lost 5 bases. The CDR3 is 15 residues long. For the CDR3, the DNA is TGTGCCAGCAGCCAAGATCTAGCGGGGAACAATGAGCAGTTCTTC. It translates to CASSQDLAGNNEQFF.

This chain uses TRBV19 with TRBJ2-5, with TRBD2 identical over 11 bases. The CDR3 consists of 15 residues. Germline V lookup: CDR1 LNHDA, CDR2 SQIVND (reference sequence). The ends lost 6 bases at V and 5 bases at J; junction bases unmatched: 8. CDR3 protein: CASSVTSGRSETQYF. In DNA, the CDR3 is TGTGCCAGTAGCGTCACTAGCGGGAGAAGTGAGACCCAGTACTTC.

J is TRBJ2-1 and V is TRBV7-2; tentative D call: TRBD1 (6 bases). Trimming pared 4 bases from V and 0 bases from J, leaving 19 bases between. CDR3 length equals 18 residues. Germline CDR1 and CDR2: SGHTA and FQGNSA. CDR3 DNA: TGTGCCAGCAGCTACCAATCGAGGGGGTCGGGCTCCTACAATGAGCAGTTCTTC. It specifies CASSYQSRGSGSYNEQFF.

The chain couples TRBV6-6 to TRBJ2-3; D may be TRBD2 (6 bases). CDR1 is MNHNY and CDR2 is SVGAGI in the germline V gene (reference sequence). This CDR3 contains 13 residues. Trimming pared 8 bases from V and 4 bases from J, leaving 13 bases between. For the CDR3, the DNA is TGTGCCAGCGACCCCCGGGGGTCAGATACGCAGTATTTT. Its protein is CASDPRGSDTQYF.

This chain joins TRBV7-2 and TRBJ2-7; D unresolved. CDR3 size: 11 residues. Trimming shortened V by 2 bases and J by 7 bases, and 6 bases separated the two germline ends. The germline CDR1 and CDR2 sequences are SGHTA and FQGNSA. In DNA, the CDR3 is TGTGCCAGCAGCTTATATGGTGAGCAGTACTTC. It encodes CASSLYGEQYF.

The genes are TRBV7-2 and TRBJ2-1, with TRBD1 matching over 9 bases. The germline CDR1 and CDR2 sequences are SGHTA and FQGNSA. CDR3 length: 16 residues. J gave up 5 bases and V 5 bases, and 10 bases lay outside the gene matches. The CDR3: CASSTGFGTGNNEQFF. The CDR3, as DNA: TGTGCCAGCAGCACCGGTTTCGGGACAGGGAACAATGAGCAGTTCTTC.